Listed below are T cell receptor beta chains from one sample, sequenced in a study of vaccination and CD4 T cells after COVID-19. TCRdb re-derived calls from the PCR reads in MiXCR, one entry per CDR3 protein. The data show approximately 15,000 distinct CDR3 sequences, with roughly 43% seen just once and approximately 13% held by the top ten. What these receptors recognize is not known. The sample was CD4+ T cells from blood, cultured in vitro. These receptors were taken from a human donor who had recovered from COVID-19. CDR3s include the opening cysteine and the closing phenylalanine or tryptophan. The D gene is left open where the match is weak. The listing skips clone size in some rows; elsewhere it reads once, few, many or a size class.

v_call	j_call	clone_size	d_call	cdr3_nt	cdr3_aa
TRBV20-1	TRBJ1-5	few	NA	TGCAGTGCTCAACAGGGCGTAGCCCCCAATCAGCCCCAGCATTTT	CSAQQGVAPNQPQHF
TRBV7-9	TRBJ1-2	once	TRBD1	TGTGCCAGCAGCTTAAGACAGGGCGCCTATGGCTACACCTTC	CASSLRQGAYGYTF
TRBV6-1	TRBJ2-1	few	TRBD2	TGTGCCACCGAGCGGGAGGGGGAATCCTACAATGAGCAGTTCTTC	CATEREGESYNEQFF
TRBV7-2	TRBJ2-7	few	TRBD2	TGTGCCAGCAGCTTAAGTCCACTAGCGAGCTCCTACGAGCAGTACTTC	CASSLSPLASSYEQYF
TRBV21-1	TRBJ1-1	few	NA	TGTGCCAGCAGCAACCAGGACAGGGTGAGGGGGAACACTGAAGCTTTCTTT	CASSNQDRVRGNTEAFF
TRBV20-1	TRBJ1-5	NA	TRBD1	TGCAGTGCACGGGACAGGGGGAATCAGTCCCAGCATTTT	CSARDRGNQSQHF
TRBV18	TRBJ2-6	NA	NA	TGTGCCAGCTCACCAATACAGATGACCTCTGGGGCCAACGTCCTGACTTTC	CASSPIQMTSGANVLTF
TRBV5-1	TRBJ1-1	NA	TRBD1	TGCGCCAGCAGCTTGGGGGGACAGGGTTACACTGAAGCTTTCTTT	CASSLGGQGYTEAFF
TRBV6-1	TRBJ2-3	few	NA	TGTGCCAGCAAGGGGGGGGCTACCTATACGCAGTATTTT	CASKGGATYTQYF
TRBV6-1	TRBJ2-3	NA	NA	TGTGCCAGCAGTGAAACCAGTGGGGCAGATACGCAGTATTTT	CASSETSGADTQYF
TRBV7-9	TRBJ1-1	few	TRBD1	TGTGCCAGCAGCGCAGGACAGGGGGACACTGAAGCTTTCTTT	CASSAGQGDTEAFF
TRBV20-1	TRBJ1-4	NA	TRBD1	TGCAGTGCAAACCTGGGACAGGGCCAGGAAAAACTGTTTTTT	CSANLGQGQEKLFF
TRBV2	TRBJ1-1	NA	NA	TGTGCCAGCAGTGATGTTTGGCCTGAAGCTTTCTTT	CASSDVWPEAFF
TRBV28	TRBJ2-2	few	TRBD2	TGTGCCAGCAGTCTAGCGGGAGGGCCGTTAGCTGGGGAGCTGTTTTTT	CASSLAGGPLAGELFF
TRBV18	TRBJ1-2	NA	NA	TGTGCCAGCTCACCACCTAATACTAACTATGGCTACACCTTC	CASSPPNTNYGYTF
TRBV5-1	TRBJ1-6	NA	NA	TGCGCCAGCAGCTTGAAGTTGGATTCACCCCTCCACTTT	CASSLKLDSPLHF
TRBV10-1	TRBJ2-5	NA	NA	TGCGCCAGCAGTGATCAGGCGAAACAAGAGACCCAGTACTTC	CASSDQAKQETQYF
TRBV20-1	TRBJ1-2	NA	TRBD1	TGCAGTGCTAGTGGGCGGGCAGGGGGCGCGGATGGCTACACCTTC	CSASGRAGGADGYTF
TRBV7-9	TRBJ2-7	NA	NA	TGTGCCAGCAGCTTAGCGATGGGACGCGAGCAGTACTTC	CASSLAMGREQYF
TRBV5-1	TRBJ1-1	NA	NA	TGCGCCAGCAGCTTGGACAGGACGAACACTGAAGCTTTCTTT	CASSLDRTNTEAFF
TRBV28	TRBJ1-2	NA	TRBD1	TGTGCCAGCAGTTTAGGAGACAGGGGAAGGGGCTACACCTTC	CASSLGDRGRGYTF
TRBV20-1	TRBJ2-5	NA	TRBD2	TGCAGTGCTAGAGATGCGATGGCGGGGGGGCGGGGAGAGACCCAGTACTTC	CSARDAMAGGRGETQYF
TRBV18	TRBJ2-7	few	TRBD1	TGTGCCAGCTCACCCATGGGACAGGGGGCCCACGAGCAGTACTTC	CASSPMGQGAHEQYF
TRBV27	TRBJ2-5	NA	NA	TGTGCCAGCAGTTTAAATCCTCCACAGGGTAACCACCAAGAGACCCAGTACTTC	CASSLNPPQGNHQETQYF
TRBV12-3/TRBV12-4	TRBJ1-5	NA	NA	TGTGCCAGCACCCGGGCCCAGGCGGGGGGCAATCAGCCCCAGCATTTT	CASTRAQAGGNQPQHF
TRBV28	TRBJ1-2	NA	NA	TGTGCCAGCAGTTCCAGGGTTGGCTATGGCTACACCTTC	CASSSRVGYGYTF
TRBV12-5	TRBJ1-2	NA	TRBD1	TGTGCTAGTGGCCTACAGGGGAACTATGGCTACACCTTC	CASGLQGNYGYTF
TRBV14	TRBJ2-3	once	NA	TGTGCCAGCAGGCACCACGGAAGCACAGATACGCAGTATTTT	CASRHHGSTDTQYF
TRBV7-8	TRBJ2-2	NA	TRBD1	TGTGCCAGCAGCTTAGGTCTTGGCCGACAGGGGACGAACACCGGGGAGCTGTTTTTT	CASSLGLGRQGTNTGELFF
TRBV6-2/TRBV6-3	TRBJ1-2	NA	NA	TGTGCCAGCAGTTACGCAGGCGAAGATGGCTACACCTTC	CASSYAGEDGYTF
TRBV6-5	TRBJ1-6	few	NA	TGTGCCAGCAGTTACTCGAGGGGAGGATCACCCCTCCACTTT	CASSYSRGGSPLHF
TRBV6-1	TRBJ1-2	few	TRBD1	TGTGCCAGCATAGCCTCGGGACAGGGGGGCCGAGGTAACTATGGCTACACCTTC	CASIASGQGGRGNYGYTF
TRBV19	TRBJ2-1	NA	NA	TGTGCCAGTAGTATATCCTCTAGCGTCGCCTACAATGAGCAGTTCTTC	CASSISSSVAYNEQFF
TRBV20-1	TRBJ1-1	few	NA	TGCAGTGCTAGGGCCAGGGGACCAATAGACGGTACTGAAGCTTTCTTT	CSARARGPIDGTEAFF
TRBV6-1	TRBJ1-5	NA	NA	TGTGCCAGCAGTAGGACAGTTAGCAATCAGCCCCAGCATTTT	CASSRTVSNQPQHF
TRBV6-4	TRBJ2-7	NA	NA	TGTGCCAGCAGTGGTCGGGTGGGGTCCTACGAGCAGTACTTC	CASSGRVGSYEQYF
TRBV20-1	TRBJ1-3	few	TRBD1	TGCAGTGCTATGGACAGGTCTGGAAACACCATATATTTT	CSAMDRSGNTIYF
TRBV7-9	TRBJ2-1	NA	TRBD1	TGTGCCAGCAGCATAACAGGGGGAAGCTCCTACAATGAGCAGTTCTTC	CASSITGGSSYNEQFF
TRBV27	TRBJ1-5	few	NA	TGTGCCAGCAGTCGCAACAGGGCGCTTTATAGCAATCAGCCCCAGCATTTT	CASSRNRALYSNQPQHF
TRBV7-6	TRBJ2-2	few	TRBD1	TGTGCCAGCAGCCTAAGGACAGGCACCGGGGAGCTGTTTTTT	CASSLRTGTGELFF
TRBV11-2	TRBJ2-5	NA	NA	TGTGCCAGCAGCTCAGGAGAGACCCAGTACTTC	CASSSGETQYF